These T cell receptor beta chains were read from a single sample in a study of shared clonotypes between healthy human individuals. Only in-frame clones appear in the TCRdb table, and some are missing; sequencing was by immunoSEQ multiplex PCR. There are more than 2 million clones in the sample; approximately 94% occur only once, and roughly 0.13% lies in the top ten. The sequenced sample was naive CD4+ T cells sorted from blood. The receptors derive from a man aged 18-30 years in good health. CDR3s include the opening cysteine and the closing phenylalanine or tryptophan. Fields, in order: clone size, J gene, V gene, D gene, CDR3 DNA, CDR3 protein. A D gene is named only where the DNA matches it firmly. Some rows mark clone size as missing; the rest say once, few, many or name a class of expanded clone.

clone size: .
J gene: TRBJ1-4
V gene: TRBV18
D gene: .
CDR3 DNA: TGTGCCAGCTCACCCTCTCCCTATGAAAAACTGTTTTTT
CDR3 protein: CASSPSPYEKLFF

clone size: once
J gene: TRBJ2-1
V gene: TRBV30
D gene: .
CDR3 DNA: TGTGCCTGGAGTGTACAGGGTGTAGATGAGCAGTTCTTC
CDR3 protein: CAWSVQGVDEQFF

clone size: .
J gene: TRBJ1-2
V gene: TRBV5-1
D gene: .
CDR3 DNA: TGCGCCAGCAGCTCGACGATCGTTAATAACTATGGCTACACCTTC
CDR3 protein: CASSSTIVNNYGYTF

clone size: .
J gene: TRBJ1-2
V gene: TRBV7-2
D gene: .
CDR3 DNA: TGTGCCAGCAGCAACATACACGGGGCGGGCTACACCTTC
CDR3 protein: CASSNIHGAGYTF

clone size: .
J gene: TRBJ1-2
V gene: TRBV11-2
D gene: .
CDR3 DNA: TGTGCCAGCGGCGCCGCGGGGGAGGCGGGAGGCTACACCTTC
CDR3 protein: CASGAAGEAGGYTF

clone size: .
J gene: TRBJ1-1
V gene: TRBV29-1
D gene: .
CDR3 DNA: TGCAGCGTTGAAGGGGGCCTGACGGGCGGGGCTTTCTTT
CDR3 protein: CSVEGGLTGGAFF

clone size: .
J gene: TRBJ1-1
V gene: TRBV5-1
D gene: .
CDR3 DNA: TGCGCCAGCAGCATGGGAGGACTGAACACTGAAGCTTTCTTT
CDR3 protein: CASSMGGLNTEAFF

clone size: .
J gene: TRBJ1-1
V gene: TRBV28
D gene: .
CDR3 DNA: TGTGCCAGCAGTTCCCCTTACACGAGGCTTGACACTGAAGCTTTCTTT
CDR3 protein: CASSSPYTRLDTEAFF

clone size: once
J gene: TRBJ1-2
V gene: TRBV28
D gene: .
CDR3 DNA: TGTGCCAGCAGGGGAAGGATCAGAAATGGCTACACCTTC
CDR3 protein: CASRGRIRNGYTF

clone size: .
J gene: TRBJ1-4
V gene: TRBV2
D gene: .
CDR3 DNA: TGTGCCAGCAGTACCAATGAAAAACTGTTTTTT
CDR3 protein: CASSTNEKLFF

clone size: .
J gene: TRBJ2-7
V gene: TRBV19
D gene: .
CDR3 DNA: TGTGCCAGTAGTAAGCTAGACGCCCTCGAGCAGTACTTC
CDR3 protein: CASSKLDALEQYF

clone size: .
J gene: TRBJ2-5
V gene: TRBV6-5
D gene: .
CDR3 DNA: TGTGCCAGCCGTCAAGGGGTGGCGGAGACCCAGTACTTC
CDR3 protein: CASRQGVAETQYF

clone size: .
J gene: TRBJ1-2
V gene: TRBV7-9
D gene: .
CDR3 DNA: TGTGCCAGCAGCTTAGAGCTTTATGGCTACACCTTC
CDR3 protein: CASSLELYGYTF

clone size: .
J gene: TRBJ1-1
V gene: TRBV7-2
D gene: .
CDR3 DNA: TGTGCCAGCAGCTTTTTTGGCAGGGGCTCTGAAGCTTTCTTT
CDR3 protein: CASSFFGRGSEAFF

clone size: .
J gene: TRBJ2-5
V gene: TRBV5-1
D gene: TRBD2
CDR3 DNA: TGCGCCAGCAGCTTGAGGCCTAGCGGGGGCCAAGAGACCCAGTACTTC
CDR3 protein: CASSLRPSGGQETQYF

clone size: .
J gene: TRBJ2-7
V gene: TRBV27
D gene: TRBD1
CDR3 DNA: TGTGCCAGCAGTTCTCCGACAGGGTCCCCCCCCTACGAGCAGTACTTC
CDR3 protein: CASSSPTGSPPYEQYF

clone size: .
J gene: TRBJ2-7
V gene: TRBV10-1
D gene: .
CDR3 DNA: TGCGCCAGCAGTGATGCCGAGCAGTACTTC
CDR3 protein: CASSDAEQYF

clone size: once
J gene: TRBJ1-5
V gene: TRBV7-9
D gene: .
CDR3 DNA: TGTGCCAGCAGCTTAGAGGGAGAAGGGCAGCCCCAGCATTTT
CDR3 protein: CASSLEGEGQPQHF

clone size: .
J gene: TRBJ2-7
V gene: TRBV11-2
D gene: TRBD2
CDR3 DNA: TGTGCCAGCAGCTCTCCGGCGGGGGGTCTCCACGAGCAGTACTTC
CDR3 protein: CASSSPAGGLHEQYF

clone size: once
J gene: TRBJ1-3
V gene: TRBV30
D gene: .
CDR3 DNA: TGTGCCTGGAGTGGGGTGCAGGGCCCTGGAAACACCATATATTTT
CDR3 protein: CAWSGVQGPGNTIYF

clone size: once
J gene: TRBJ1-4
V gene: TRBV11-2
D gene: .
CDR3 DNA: TGTGCCAGCAGCCCCCATGGACAGAGGGGCCTAGAAAAACTGTTTTTT
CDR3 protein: CASSPHGQRGLEKLFF

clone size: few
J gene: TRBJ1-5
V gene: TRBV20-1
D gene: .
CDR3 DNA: TGCAGTGCTAGCTTCAATCAGCCCCAGCATTTT
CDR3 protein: CSASFNQPQHF

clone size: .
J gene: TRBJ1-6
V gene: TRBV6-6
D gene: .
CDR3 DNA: TGTGCCAGCAACCCCCGTGAGGATTCACCCCTCCACTTT
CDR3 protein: CASNPREDSPLHF

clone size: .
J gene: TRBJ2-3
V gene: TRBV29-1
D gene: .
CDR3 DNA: TGCAGCGTGGCCCCTTTGGATACGCAGTATTTT
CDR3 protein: CSVAPLDTQYF

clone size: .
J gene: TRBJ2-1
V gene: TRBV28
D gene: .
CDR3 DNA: TGTGCCAGCAGATGGGCCGGGAATGAGCAGTTCTTC
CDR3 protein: CASRWAGNEQFF

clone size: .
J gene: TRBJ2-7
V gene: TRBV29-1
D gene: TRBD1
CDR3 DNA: TGCAGCGTCCAGACAGGGTCGGTCTCCTACGAGCAGTACTTC
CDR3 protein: CSVQTGSVSYEQYF

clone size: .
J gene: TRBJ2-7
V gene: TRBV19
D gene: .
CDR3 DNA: TGTGCCAGTAGTCCCCGACTAGACTCCTACGAGCAGTACTTC
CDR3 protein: CASSPRLDSYEQYF

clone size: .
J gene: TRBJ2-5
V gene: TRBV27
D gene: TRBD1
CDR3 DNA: TGTGCCAGCAGTTTATCGTCATGGACAGGGAACCTCCAAGAGACCCAGTACTTC
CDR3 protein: CASSLSSWTGNLQETQYF

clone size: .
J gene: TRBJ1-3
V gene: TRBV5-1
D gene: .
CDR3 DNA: TGCGCCAGCAGCTTGGTTCAGGGTAATGGAAACACCATATATTTT
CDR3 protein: CASSLVQGNGNTIYF

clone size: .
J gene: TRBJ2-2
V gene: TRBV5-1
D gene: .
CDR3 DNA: TGCGCCAGCAGCGCGGTGGTCGCGAACACCGGGGAGCTGTTTTTT
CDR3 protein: CASSAVVANTGELFF

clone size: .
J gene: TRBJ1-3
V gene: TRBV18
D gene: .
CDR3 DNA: TGTGCCAGCTCACCACCTCCAGGGACCAACTCTGGAAACACCATATATTTT
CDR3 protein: CASSPPPGTNSGNTIYF

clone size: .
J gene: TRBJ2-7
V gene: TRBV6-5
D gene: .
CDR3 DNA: TGTGCCAGCGGCGTGCGGGGCCTCGCCGAGCAGTACTTC
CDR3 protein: CASGVRGLAEQYF

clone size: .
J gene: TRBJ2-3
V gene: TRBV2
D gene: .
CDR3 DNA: TGTGCCAGCAGTGAATTGACAGATACGCAGTATTTT
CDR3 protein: CASSELTDTQYF

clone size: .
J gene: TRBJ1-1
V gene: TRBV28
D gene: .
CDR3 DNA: TGTGCCAGCAGTTTAGGGCAGGGACGAGCGAACACTGAAGCTTTCTTT
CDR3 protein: CASSLGQGRANTEAFF

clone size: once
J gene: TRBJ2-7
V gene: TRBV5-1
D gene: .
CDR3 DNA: TGCGCCAGCAGCTTCGGAGAATACGAGCAGTACTTC
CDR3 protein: CASSFGEYEQYF

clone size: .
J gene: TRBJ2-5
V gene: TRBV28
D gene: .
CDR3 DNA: TGTGCCAGCAGCCCCCCGCCGGTTGAGACCCAGTACTTC
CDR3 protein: CASSPPPVETQYF

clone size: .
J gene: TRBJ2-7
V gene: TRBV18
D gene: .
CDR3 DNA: TGTGCCAGCTCACCACTCCGATCCTACGAGCAGTACTTC
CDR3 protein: CASSPLRSYEQYF

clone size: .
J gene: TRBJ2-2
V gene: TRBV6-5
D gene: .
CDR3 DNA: TGTGCCAGCAGTCAACGCGGGGAGCTGTTTTTT
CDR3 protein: CASSQRGELFF

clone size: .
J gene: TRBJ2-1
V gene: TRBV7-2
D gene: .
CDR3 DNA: TGTGCCAGTCAGGAGGGTTTTTACAATGAGCAGTTCTTC
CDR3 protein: CASQEGFYNEQFF

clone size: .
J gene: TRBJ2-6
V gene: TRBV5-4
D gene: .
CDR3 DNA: TGTGCCAGCAGTCCTCAGGGCCTCGGGGCCAACGTCCTGACTTTC
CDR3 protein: CASSPQGLGANVLTF

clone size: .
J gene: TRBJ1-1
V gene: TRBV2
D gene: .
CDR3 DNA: TGTGCCAGCAGTGTGACAGTGAACACTGAAGCTTTCTTT
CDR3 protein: CASSVTVNTEAFF

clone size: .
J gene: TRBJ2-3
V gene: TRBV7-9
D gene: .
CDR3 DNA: TGTGCCAGCAGTCGAGACTCCGGGCCGCTCTATACGCAGTATTTT
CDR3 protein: CASSRDSGPLYTQYF

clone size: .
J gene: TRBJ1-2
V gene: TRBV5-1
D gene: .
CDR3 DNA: TGCGCCAGCACGGCAGCTGGGCAGCCTTATGGCTACACCTTC
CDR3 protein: CASTAAGQPYGYTF

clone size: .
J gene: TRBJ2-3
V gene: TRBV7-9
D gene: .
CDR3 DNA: TGTGCCAGCAGCTTTTCCGGCACAGATACGCAGTATTTT
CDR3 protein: CASSFSGTDTQYF

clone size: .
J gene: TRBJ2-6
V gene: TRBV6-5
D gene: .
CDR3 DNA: TGTGCCAGCAGTTACTCAGGATTCTCTGGGGCCAACGTCCTGACTTTC
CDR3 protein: CASSYSGFSGANVLTF

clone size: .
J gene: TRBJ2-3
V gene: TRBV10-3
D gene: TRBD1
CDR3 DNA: TGTGCCATCCGACAGGGGACAGATACGCAGTATTTT
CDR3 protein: CAIRQGTDTQYF

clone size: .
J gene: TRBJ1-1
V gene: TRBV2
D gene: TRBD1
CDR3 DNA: TGTGCCAGCATGAGGGACAGGGAATGGAAGGCTTTCTTT
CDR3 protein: CASMRDREWKAFF

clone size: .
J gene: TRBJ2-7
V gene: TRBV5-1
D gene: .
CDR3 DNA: TGCGCCAGCAGCCGCGGAACAACTCCTTCCTACGAGCAGTACTTC
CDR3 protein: CASSRGTTPSYEQYF